This record looks at one T cell receptor beta chain sequence and its context. The sample holds a few counts of this clone. No cognate antigen has been identified for it. No base qualities exist here, and no much larger clone lies one base off it. Using the deep immunoSEQ assay, TCR CDR3 regions were amplified from genomic DNA by multiplex PCR. Extracted genomic DNA from each cell subset was distributed evenly across all wells of several immunoSEQ 96-well plates, and each plate was treated as a replicate. For sorted subsets, 150 to 200 ng genomic DNA, equal to about 30,000 T cell genomes, was loaded into each replicate PCR. Purified libraries were measured with a Qubit 3.0 fluorometer, size-checked on a Bioanalyzer 2100, and measured again with the KAPA Library Quantification kit. Every immunoSEQ 96-well plate was sequenced on a separate single-read 150-cycle Illumina NextSeq 550 flow cell. The paper's data handling went like this. Because only junctional sequences without quality scores were contained in the immunoSEQ output, filtering matching that applied to full-length reads could not be performed. To assign V/J genes and CDR3, sequences were annotated against IMGT germline references using PyIR, a Python wrapper for IgBLAST v1.9. Reads were filtered out if the reads had weak V/J assignments (E-value above 1e-6), no CDR3, stop codons, out-of-frame junctions, or ambiguous translated residues. V3J clonotypes were defined as sequences sharing the same inferred V gene, J gene, and CDR3 amino acid sequence. Percentage overlap between repertoires was computed as shared unique clonotypes divided by the size of the smaller repertoire. RTK rarefaction, the Chao1 estimator, and Recon v2.1 estimates of unobserved clonotypes were used to assess repertoire richness. OLGA was used to compute generation probabilities for all TCRbeta clonotypes that the gDNA method yielded from a handful of donors. TCRdb retrieved this table from immuneACCESS and kept in-frame rearrangements only. Not all clones are present; in checked studies, unresolved V genes account for under half, and no reason is known for the remainder. V, J and clone size derive from that table, while D and trimming were established from the DNA sequence. This sample holds 650,000 to 800,000 clones; roughly 72% were observed only once. The ten largest clones take up more than 1.5% of the sample.

Donors were healthy HIV-negative adults with no recently reported acute infections or vaccinations. All donors were Caucasian adults living in Nashville, Tennessee, USA. CD4+ T cells were enriched by magnetic negative selection; naive cells were then positively selected on CD45RA, and the negative fraction formed the memory subset. After blood collection by leukapheresis, PBMCs were isolated using Ficoll-Histopaque density gradient centrifugation and then cryopreserved in the vapor phase of liquid nitrogen. Analytical flow cytometry was used to check the purity and quantity of each magnetically sorted T cell population. Each sorted fraction had its genomic DNA isolated and then quantified by UV absorbance on a Nanodrop 2000c. This record comes from a study of shared clonotypes between healthy human individuals (dated by TCRdb to 2020 to 2022). For the wider study: The cohort included a few men and a couple of women between 18 and 49 years of age. For each donor, three plates each were used for CD4 naive and CD4 memory, two plates were used for CD8 naive, and one plate was used for CD8 memory. To estimate repertoire size and how much clonotype sharing occurs between individuals, the study deeply sequenced the blood TCR repertoires of 5 or 6 healthy adults. Leukapheresis yielded between about 0.85 and 9 billion PBMCs per donor. Different laboratories and diverse techniques were used to prepare libraries and sequence TCR repertoires, to increase sequencing depth and limit assay-specific biases. Here is what the overall study found, with its caveats: Sampling was limited to blood, and TCR repertoires in tissue likely differ from TCR repertoires in blood. Based on pairwise subsampling, the degree of clonotype sharing among donors was expected to be affected by sequencing depth. The small number of donors limited the genetic and exposure-history diversity represented. Larger estimated clonotype richness was generally found for naive subsets than for memory subsets. Across a few donors, about 5.2% of naive CD4, approximately 3.6% of naive CD8, under 2.5% of memory CD4, and approximately 0.4% of memory CD8 clonotypes were shared. Even with the large sequencing depth, rarefaction of the sorted-subset datasets indicated that sequencing was incomplete. Clonotypes shared by all four sorted-subset donors showed higher generation probabilities than non-shared clonotypes.

There are 14 amino acids in the CDR3, from cysteine to phenylalanine inclusive. Only the CDR3 region is kept as DNA, spanning 42 bases read in frame from base 1. The germline V gene provides CDR1 MGHDK and CDR2 SYGVNS. V and J are trimmed by 4 bases and 10 bases, and the gene matches miss 8 bases of the junction. The receptor chain draws on TRBV25-1 and TRBJ2-2; 8 middle bases align to TRBD2. The sequenced sample consisted of memory CD4+ T cells sorted from blood. The sample's cell subset or site label is to be understood as: CD45RA-negative fraction. The TCR comes from a woman in her twenties or thirties in good health. The DNA sequence is as follows: TGTGCCAGCAGTGGAACTAAAGCGGGAGAGGAGCTGTTTTTT. Its coded protein is CASSGTKAGEELFF.